The clone carrying this T cell receptor beta chain appeared many times. Its antigen is unidentified. Germline loops: CDR1 SGHTA, CDR2 FQGTGA. Trimming shortened V by 5 bases and J by 5 bases, and 12 bases separated the two germline ends. The length of the CDR3 is 14 residues. The entry originates in a study of T cell repertoires in cytomegalovirus infection. The overall study: Signatures in public TCR beta sequences pointed to both CMV infection and matching HLA type.

TCRdb processed the reads anew with MiXCR; each CDR3 protein has one entry. The sample holds about 920,000 distinct CDR3 sequences, roughly a third seen once. This chain uses TRBV7-3 with TRBJ2-2; D unclear. This sample comprised cultured CD8+ T cells from PBMCs, obtained from culture after CMV antigen stimulation. This TCR came from a human donor in good health (CMV status not recorded). Some clones in this sample may be carry-over from other donors' samples. The CDR3 coding sequence is TGTGCCAGCAGCCTAATGAAGGGTACCGGGGAGCTGTTTTTT. Translation gives CASSLMKGTGELFF.